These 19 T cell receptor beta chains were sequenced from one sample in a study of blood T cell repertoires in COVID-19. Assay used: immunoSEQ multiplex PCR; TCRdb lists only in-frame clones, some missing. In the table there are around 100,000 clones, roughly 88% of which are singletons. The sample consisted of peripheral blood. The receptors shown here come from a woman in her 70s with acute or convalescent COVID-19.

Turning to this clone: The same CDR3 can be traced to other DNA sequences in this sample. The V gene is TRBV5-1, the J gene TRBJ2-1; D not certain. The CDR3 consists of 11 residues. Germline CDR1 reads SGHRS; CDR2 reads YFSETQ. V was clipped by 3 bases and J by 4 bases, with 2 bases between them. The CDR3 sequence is CASSSYNEQFF. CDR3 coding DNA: TGCGCCAGCAGCTCGTACAATGAGCAGTTCTTC. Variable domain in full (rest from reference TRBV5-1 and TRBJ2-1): KAGVTQTPRYLIKTRGQQVTLSCSPISGHRSVSWYQQTPGQGLQFLFEYFSETQRNKGNFPGRFSGRQFSNSRSEMNVSTLELGDSALYLCASSSYNEQFFGPGTRLTVL.

The CDR3 reads CASSPGGATDTQYF. The DNA for the CDR3 is TGTGCCAGCAGCCCAGGGGGAGCCACAGATACGCAGTATTTT. The rearrangement joins TRBV11-3 to TRBJ2-3; TRBD1 aligns across 7 bases. Germline V gene data show CDR1 as SGHNT and CDR2 as YENEEA. Trimming removed 5 bases from V and 2 bases from J; junction bases left unmatched: 4. There are 14 residues in the CDR3.

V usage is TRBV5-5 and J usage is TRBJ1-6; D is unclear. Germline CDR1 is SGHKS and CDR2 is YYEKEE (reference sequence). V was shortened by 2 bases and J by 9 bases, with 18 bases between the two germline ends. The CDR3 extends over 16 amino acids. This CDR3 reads CASSFSTGGLGSPLHF. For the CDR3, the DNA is TGTGCCAGCAGCTTCTCGACGGGAGGATTGGGTTCACCCCTCCACTTT.

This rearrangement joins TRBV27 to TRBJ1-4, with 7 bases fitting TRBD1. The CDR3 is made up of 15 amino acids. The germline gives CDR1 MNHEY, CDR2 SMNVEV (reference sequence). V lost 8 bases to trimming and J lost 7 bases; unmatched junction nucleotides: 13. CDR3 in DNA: TGTGCCAGCCGTCGGACAGGAGGGCGGATTGAAAAACTGTTTTTT. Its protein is CASRRTGGRIEKLFF.

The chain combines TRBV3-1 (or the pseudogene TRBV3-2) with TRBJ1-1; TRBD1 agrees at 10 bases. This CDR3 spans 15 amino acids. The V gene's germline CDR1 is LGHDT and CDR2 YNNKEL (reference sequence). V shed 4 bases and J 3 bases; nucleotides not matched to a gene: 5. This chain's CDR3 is CASSPGQGSHTEAFF. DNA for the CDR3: TGTGCCAGCAGCCCGGGACAGGGGTCCCACACTGAAGCTTTCTTT.

The chain's CDR3 is CASSVIAGGMSSYNEQFF. Here the CDR3 DNA reads TGTGCCAGCAGCGTTATAGCGGGGGGGATGAGCTCCTACAATGAGCAGTTCTTC. The chain joins TRBV6-4 to TRBJ2-1; 11 bases fit TRBD2. The germline CDR1 and CDR2 sequences are MRHNA and SNTAGT. This CDR3 is 18 amino acids long. The trim removed 6 bases at V and 0 bases at J, leaving 10 bases unmatched.

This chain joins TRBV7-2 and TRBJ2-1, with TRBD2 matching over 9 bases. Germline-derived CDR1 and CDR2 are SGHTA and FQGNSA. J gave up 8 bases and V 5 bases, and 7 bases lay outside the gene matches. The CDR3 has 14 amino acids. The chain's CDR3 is CASSPGLAVDEQFF. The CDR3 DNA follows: TGTGCCAGCAGCCCGGGACTAGCTGTGGATGAGCAGTTCTTC.

The CDR3 sequence: CASSLKSFRESPLHF. CDR3 DNA: TGTGCCAGCAGCTTAAAGTCTTTTAGGGAGTCACCCCTCCACTTT. V and J are TRBV7-3 and TRBJ1-6; D is unresolved. The length of the CDR3 is 15 residues. Looked up from germline, CDR1 is SGHTA and CDR2 is FQGTGA. Trimming removed 1 base from V and 10 bases from J, with 14 bases in between.

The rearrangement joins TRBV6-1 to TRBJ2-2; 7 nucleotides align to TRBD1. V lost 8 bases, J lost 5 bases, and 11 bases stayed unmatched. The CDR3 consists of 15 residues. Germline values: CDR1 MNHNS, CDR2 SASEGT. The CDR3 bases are TGTGCCAGCCTCTTGGCACAGGGGAATACCGGGGAGCTGTTTTTT. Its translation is CASLLAQGNTGELFF.

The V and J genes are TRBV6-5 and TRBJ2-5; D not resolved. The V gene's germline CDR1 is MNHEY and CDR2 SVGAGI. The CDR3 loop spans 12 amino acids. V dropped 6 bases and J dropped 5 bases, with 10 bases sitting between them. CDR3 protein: CASSATGETQYF. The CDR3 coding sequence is TGTGCCAGCAGCGCCACCGGGGAGACCCAGTACTTC.

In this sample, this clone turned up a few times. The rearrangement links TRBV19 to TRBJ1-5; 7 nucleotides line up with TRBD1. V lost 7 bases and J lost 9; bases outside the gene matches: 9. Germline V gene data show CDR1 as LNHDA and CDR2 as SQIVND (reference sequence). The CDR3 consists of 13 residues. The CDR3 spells CASTAGGKGPQHF. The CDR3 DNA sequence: TGTGCCAGTACTGCAGGGGGAAAAGGGCCCCAGCATTTT. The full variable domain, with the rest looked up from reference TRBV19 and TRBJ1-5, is DGGITQSPKYLFRKEGQNVTLSCEQNLNHDAMYWYRQDPGQGLRLIYYSQIVNDFQKGDIAEGYSVSREKKESFPLTVTSAQKNPTAFYLCASTAGGKGPQHFGDGTRLSIL.

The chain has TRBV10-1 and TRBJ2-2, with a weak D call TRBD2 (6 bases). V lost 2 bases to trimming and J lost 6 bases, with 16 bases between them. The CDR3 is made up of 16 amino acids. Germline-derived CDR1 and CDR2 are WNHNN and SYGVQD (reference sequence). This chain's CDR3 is CASSEPTGLHPGELFF. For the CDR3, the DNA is TGCGCCAGCAGTGAGCCCACGGGACTCCACCCCGGGGAGCTGTTTTTT.

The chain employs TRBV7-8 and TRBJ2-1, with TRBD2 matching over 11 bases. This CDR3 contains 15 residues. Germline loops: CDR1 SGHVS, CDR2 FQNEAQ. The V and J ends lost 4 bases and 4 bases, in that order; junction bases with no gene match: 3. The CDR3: CASSYRLAGYNEQFF. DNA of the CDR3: TGTGCCAGCAGCTATAGACTAGCGGGGTACAATGAGCAGTTCTTC.

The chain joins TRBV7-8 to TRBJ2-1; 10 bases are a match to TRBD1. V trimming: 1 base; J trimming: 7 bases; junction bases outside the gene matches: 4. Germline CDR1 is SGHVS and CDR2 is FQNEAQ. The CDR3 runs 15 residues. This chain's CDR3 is CASSLEDRGENEQFF. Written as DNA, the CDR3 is TGTGCCAGCAGCTTAGAGGACAGGGGGGAGAATGAGCAGTTCTTC.

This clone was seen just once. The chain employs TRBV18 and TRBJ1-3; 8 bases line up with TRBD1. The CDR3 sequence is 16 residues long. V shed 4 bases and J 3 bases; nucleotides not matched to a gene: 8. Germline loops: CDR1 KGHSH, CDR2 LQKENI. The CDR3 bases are TGTGCCAGCTCACGAAGTAGACAGGGGAGTGGAAACACCATATATTTT. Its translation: CASSRSRQGSGNTIYF.

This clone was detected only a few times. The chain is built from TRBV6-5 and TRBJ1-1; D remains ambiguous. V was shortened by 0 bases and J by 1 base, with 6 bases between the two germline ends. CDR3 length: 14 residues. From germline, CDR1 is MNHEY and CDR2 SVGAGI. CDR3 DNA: TGTGCCAGCAGTTACTCGTGGCAGAACACTGAAGCTTTCTTT. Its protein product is CASSYSWQNTEAFF.

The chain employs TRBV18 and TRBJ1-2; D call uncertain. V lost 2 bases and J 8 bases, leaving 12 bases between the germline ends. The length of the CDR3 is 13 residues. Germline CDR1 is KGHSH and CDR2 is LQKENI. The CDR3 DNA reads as TGTGCCAGCTCACCAGGGCCAGTAAGCGGCTACACCTTC. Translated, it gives CASSPGPVSGYTF.

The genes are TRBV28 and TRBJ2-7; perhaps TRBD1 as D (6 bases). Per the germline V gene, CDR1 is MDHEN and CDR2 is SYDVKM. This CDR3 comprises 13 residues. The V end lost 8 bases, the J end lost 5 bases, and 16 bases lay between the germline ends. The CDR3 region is CASLGGDTDEQYF. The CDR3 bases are TGTGCCAGCCTAGGGGGAGATACGGACGAGCAGTACTTC.

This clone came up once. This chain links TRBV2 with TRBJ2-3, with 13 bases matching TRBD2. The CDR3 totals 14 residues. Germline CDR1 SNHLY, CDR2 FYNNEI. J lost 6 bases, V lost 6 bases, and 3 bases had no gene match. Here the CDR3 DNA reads TGTGCCAGCAGACTAGCGGGAGGGCGGGATACGCAGTATTTT. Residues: CASRLAGGRDTQYF.